The clone carrying this T cell receptor (beta chain) has only a few counts. Its antigen is still unknown. Researchers amplified the TCR beta CDR3 regions from RNA transcripts. First-round RT-PCR with HTBI primers amplified the TCR CDR3 region. TCRdb re-derived calls from the multiplex PCR reads in MiXCR, one entry per CDR3 protein. The sample consists of around 690,000 distinct CDR3 sequences, about a fifth of them appearing once. This sample is part of a study of T cells in Graves' hyperthyroidism and ophthalmopathy. Study-level background: Peripheral blood was taken when the disease was first diagnosed, before any treatment began.

General study results and limits: Expanded thyroid clonotypes (above 0.001) were mostly also found in blood.

This TCR was sampled from a man younger than 40 with Graves' ophthalmopathy. Sequencing was carried out using blood.

The CDR3 here is CAISALPGLAWSEQYF. The CDR3 bases are TGTGCCATCAGTGCGTTACCGGGACTAGCGTGGTCCGAGCAGTACTTC. This chain joins TRBV10-3 and TRBJ2-7; 10 positions agree with TRBD2. CDR1 ENHRY and CDR2 SYGVKD come from the germline V gene. The CDR3 is 16 amino acids. V lost 4 bases and J lost 6; bases outside the gene matches: 12.